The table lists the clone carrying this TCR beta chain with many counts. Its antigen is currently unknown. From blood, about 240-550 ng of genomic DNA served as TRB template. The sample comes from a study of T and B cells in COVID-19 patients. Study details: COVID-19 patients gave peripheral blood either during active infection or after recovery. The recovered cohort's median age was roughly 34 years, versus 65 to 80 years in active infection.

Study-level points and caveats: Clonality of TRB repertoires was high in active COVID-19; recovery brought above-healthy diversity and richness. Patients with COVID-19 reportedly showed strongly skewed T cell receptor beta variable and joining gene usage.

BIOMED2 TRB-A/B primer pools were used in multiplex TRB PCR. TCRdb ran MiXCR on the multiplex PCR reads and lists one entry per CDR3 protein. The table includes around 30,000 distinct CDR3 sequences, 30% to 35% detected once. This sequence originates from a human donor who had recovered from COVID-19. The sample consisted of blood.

This CDR3 reads CASSIVRLAGANTGELFF. CDR3 in DNA: TGTGCCAGTAGTATAGTTCGACTAGCGGGGGCCAACACCGGGGAGCTGTTTTTT. The rearrangement links TRBV19 to TRBJ2-2; 12 nucleotides match TRBD2. The CDR3 is 18 residues long. With V trimmed by 1 base and J by 2 bases, 5 bases remained unmatched. The germline V gene encodes CDR1 LNHDA and CDR2 SQIVND (reference sequence).